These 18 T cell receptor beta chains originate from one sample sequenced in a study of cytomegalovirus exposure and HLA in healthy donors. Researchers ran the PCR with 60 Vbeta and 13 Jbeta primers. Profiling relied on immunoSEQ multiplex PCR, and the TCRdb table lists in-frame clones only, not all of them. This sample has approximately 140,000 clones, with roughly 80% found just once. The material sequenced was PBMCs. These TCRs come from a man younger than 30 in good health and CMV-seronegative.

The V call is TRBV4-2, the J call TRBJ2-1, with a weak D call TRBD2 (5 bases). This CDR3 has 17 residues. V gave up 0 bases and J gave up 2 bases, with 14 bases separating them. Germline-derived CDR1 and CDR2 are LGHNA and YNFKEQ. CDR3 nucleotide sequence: TGTGCCAGCAGCCAAGACTCCTCAGCGGAGGCCTACAATGAGCAGTTCTTC. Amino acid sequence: CASSQDSSAEAYNEQFF.

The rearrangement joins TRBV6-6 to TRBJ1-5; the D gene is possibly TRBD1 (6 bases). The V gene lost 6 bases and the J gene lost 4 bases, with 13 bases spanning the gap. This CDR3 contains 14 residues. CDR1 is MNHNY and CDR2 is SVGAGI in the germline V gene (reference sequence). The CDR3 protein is CASRLQGNNQPQHF. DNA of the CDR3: TGTGCCAGCAGGTTACAGGGCAATAATCAGCCCCAGCATTTT.

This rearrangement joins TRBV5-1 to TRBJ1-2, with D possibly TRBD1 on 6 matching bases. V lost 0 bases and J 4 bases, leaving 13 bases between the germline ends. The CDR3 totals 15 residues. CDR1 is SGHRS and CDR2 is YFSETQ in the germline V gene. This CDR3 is CASSLENRDTYGYTF. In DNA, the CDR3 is TGCGCCAGCAGCTTGGAAAACAGGGATACCTATGGCTACACCTTC. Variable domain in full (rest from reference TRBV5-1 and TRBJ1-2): KAGVTQTPRYLIKTRGQQVTLSCSPISGHRSVSWYQQTPGQGLQFLFEYFSETQRNKGNFPGRFSGRQFSNSRSEMNVSTLELGDSALYLCASSLENRDTYGYTFGSGTRLTVV.

The CDR3 protein is CASSEVGGSTEAFF. The CDR3 coding sequence is TGTGCCAGCAGTGAAGTTGGGGGGAGCACTGAAGCTTTCTTT. The V and J genes are TRBV2 and TRBJ1-1; maybe TRBD1 (5 bases). CDR1 is SNHLY, CDR2 FYNNEI, per germline. This CDR3 has 14 amino acids. Trimming took off 1 base at V and 4 bases at J, with 10 bases between the two ends.

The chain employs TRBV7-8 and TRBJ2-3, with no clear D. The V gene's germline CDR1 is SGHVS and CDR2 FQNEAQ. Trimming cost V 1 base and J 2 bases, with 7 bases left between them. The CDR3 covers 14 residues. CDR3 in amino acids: CASSLGLDTDTQYF. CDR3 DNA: TGTGCCAGCAGCTTAGGTCTAGACACAGATACGCAGTATTTT.

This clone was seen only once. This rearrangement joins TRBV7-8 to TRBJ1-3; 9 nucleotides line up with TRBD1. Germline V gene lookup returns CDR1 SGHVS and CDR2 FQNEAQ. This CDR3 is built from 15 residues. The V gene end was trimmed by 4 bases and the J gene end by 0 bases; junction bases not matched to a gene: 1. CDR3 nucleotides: TGTGCCAGCAGCTGGACAGGGGACTCTGGAAACACCATATATTTT. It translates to CASSWTGDSGNTIYF.

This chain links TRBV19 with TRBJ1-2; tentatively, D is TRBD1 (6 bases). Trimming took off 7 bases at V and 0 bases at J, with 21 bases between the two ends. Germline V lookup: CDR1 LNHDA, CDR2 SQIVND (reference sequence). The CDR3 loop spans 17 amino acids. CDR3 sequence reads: CASKGRDKLRPNYGYTF. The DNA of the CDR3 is TGTGCCAGTAAAGGCCGGGACAAACTACGACCTAACTATGGCTACACCTTC.

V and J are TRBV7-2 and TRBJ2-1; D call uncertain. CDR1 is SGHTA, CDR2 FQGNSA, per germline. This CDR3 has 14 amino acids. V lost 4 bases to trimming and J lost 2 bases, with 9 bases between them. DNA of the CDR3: TGTGCCAGCAGCTCCACACCAACCTACAATGAGCAGTTCTTC. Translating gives CASSSTPTYNEQFF.

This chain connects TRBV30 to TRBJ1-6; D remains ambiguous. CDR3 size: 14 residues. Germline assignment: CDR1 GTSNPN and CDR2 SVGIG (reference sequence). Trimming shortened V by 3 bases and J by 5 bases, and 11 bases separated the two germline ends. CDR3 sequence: CAWSVGRDNSPLHF. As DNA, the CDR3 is TGTGCCTGGAGCGTCGGGAGAGATAATTCACCCCTCCACTTT.

The CDR3 DNA is TGTGCCAGTACCCCCACCCCACAGATAATGAACACTGAAGCTTTCTTT. Protein sequence: CASTPTPQIMNTEAFF. The V gene is TRBV19, the J gene TRBJ1-1, with D hard to call. This CDR3 comprises 16 residues. CDR1 and CDR2 (germline): LNHDA, SQIVND (reference sequence). V gave up 7 bases and J gave up 0 bases, with 18 bases separating them.

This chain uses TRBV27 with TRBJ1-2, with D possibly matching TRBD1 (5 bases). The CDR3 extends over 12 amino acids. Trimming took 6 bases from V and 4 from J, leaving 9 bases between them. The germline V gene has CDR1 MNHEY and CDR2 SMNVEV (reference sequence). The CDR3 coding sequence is TGTGCCAGCAGCCCAGGGCCCTATGGCTACACCTTC. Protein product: CASSPGPYGYTF.

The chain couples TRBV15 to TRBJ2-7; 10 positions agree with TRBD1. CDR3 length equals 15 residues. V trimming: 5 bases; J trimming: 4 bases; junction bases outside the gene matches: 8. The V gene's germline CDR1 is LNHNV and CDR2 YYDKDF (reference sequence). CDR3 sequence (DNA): TGTGCCACCAGCGGCCGGGACAGGGGCTCTTACGAGCAGTACTTC. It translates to CATSGRDRGSYEQYF. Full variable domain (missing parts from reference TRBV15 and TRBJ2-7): DAMVIQNPRYQVTQFGKPVTLSCSQTLNHNVMYWYQQKSSQAPKLLFHYYDKDFNNEADTPDNFQSRRPNTSFCFLDIRSPGLGDTAMYLCATSGRDRGSYEQYFGPGTRLTVT.

The CDR3 sequence is CASSLYRLGAGELFF. CDR3 DNA sequence: TGTGCCAGCAGTTTATACAGGCTTGGAGCCGGGGAGCTGTTTTTT. The chain uses TRBV27 and TRBJ2-2; tentatively, D is TRBD1 (5 bases). The CDR3 totals 15 residues. The V end was cut by 1 base, the J end by 6 bases, with 12 bases between. Per the germline V gene, CDR1 is MNHEY and CDR2 is SMNVEV (reference sequence).

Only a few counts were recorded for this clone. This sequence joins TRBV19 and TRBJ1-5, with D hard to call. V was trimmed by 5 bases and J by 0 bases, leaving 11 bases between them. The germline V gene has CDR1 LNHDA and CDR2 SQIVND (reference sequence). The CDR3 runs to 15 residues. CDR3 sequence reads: CASSAVLFSNQPQHF. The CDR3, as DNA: TGTGCCAGTAGTGCGGTTTTGTTTAGCAATCAGCCCCAGCATTTT.

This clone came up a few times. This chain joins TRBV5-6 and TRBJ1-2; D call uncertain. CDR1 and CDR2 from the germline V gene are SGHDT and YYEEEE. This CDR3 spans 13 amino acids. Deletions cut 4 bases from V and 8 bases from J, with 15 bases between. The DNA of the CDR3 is TGTGCCAGCAGCCCCAGACACGGACTAGGCTACACCTTC. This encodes CASSPRHGLGYTF.

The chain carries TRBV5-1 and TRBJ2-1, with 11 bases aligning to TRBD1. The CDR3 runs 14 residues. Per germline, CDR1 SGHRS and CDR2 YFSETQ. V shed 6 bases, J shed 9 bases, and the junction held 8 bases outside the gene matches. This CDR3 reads CASIGTGGWGEQFF. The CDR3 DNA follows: TGCGCCAGCATCGGGACAGGGGGTTGGGGTGAGCAGTTCTTC. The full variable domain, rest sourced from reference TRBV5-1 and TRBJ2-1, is KAGVTQTPRYLIKTRGQQVTLSCSPISGHRSVSWYQQTPGQGLQFLFEYFSETQRNKGNFPGRFSGRQFSNSRSEMNVSTLELGDSALYLCASIGTGGWGEQFFGPGTRLTVL.

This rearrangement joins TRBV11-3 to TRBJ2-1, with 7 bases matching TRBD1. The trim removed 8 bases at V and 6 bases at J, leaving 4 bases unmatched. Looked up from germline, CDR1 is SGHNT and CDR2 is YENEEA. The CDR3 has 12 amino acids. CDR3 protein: CASGTASNEQFF. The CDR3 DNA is TGTGCCAGCGGGACAGCATCCAATGAGCAGTTCTTC.

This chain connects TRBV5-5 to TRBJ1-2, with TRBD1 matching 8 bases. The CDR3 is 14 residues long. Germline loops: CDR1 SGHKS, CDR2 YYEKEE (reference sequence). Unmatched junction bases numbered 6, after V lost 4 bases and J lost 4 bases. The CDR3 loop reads CASSHRTGSYGYTF. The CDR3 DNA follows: TGTGCCAGCAGCCATCGGACAGGGAGCTATGGCTACACCTTC.